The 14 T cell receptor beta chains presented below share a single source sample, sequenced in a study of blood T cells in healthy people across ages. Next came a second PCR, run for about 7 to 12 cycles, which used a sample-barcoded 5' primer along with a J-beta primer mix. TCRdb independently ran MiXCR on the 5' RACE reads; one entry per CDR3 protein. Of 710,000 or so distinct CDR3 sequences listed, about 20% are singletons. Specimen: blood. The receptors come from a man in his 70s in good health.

CDR3 sequence reads: CASSQMMSSYEQYF. The CDR3 DNA follows: TGTGCCAGCAGCCAGATGATGAGCTCCTACGAGCAGTACTTC. The chain links TRBV4-2 to TRBJ2-7; D is uncertain. The CDR3 is 14 residues long. Germline CDR1 LGHNA, CDR2 YNFKEQ. The V and J ends lost 3 bases and 0 bases respectively, with 9 bases between them.

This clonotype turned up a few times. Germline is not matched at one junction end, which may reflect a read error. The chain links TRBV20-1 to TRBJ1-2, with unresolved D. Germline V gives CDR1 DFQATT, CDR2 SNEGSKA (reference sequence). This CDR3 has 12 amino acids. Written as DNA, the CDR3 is TGCAGTGCTAGAGCCCCAGACTATGGCTGCACCTTC. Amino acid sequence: CSARAPDYGCTF.

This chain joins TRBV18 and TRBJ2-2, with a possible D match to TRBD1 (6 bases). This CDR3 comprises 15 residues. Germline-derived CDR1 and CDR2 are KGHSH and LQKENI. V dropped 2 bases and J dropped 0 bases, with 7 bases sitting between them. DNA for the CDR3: TGTGCCAGCTCACCAGACAGGACGAACACCGGGGAGCTGTTTTTT. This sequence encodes CASSPDRTNTGELFF. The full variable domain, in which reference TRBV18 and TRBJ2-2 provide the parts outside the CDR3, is NAGVMQNPRHLVRRRGQEARLRCSPMKGHSHVYWYRQLPEEGLKFMVYLQKENIIDESGMPKERFSAEFPKEGPSILRIQQVVRGDSAAYFCASSPDRTNTGELFFGEGSRLTVL.

Here the CDR3 reads CASSSPDRVKGYTF. The CDR3 DNA is TGTGCCAGCAGCTCTCCGGACAGGGTGAAGGGCTACACCTTC. The V and J genes are TRBV7-2 and TRBJ1-2, with 8 bases that match TRBD1. Germline-derived CDR1 and CDR2 are SGHTA and FQGNSA. Germline trimming cut 4 bases from V and 8 bases from J; bases unmatched to any gene: 9. The CDR3 runs 14 residues.

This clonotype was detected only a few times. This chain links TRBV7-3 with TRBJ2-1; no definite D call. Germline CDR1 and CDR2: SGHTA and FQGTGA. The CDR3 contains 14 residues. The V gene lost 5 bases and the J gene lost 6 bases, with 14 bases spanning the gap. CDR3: CASSQGESANEQFF. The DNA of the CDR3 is TGTGCCAGCAGCCAAGGCGAAAGCGCCAATGAGCAGTTCTTC.

The CDR3 region is CASSQGRGSPQHF. The CDR3 bases are TGCGCCAGCAGCCAAGGCCGGGGATCGCCCCAGCATTTT. The chain recombines TRBV4-3 with TRBJ1-5; no clear D. The germline V and J ends were trimmed by 1 base and 9 bases, with 10 bases remaining between them. The CDR3 length is 13 residues. The germline CDR1 and CDR2 sequences are LGHNA and YSLEER.

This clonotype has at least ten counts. The CDR3: CASSRIHYEQYF. Here the CDR3 DNA reads TGTGCCAGCAGCCGAATTCACTACGAGCAGTACTTC. The gene calls are TRBV13 and TRBJ2-7; unclear D gene. This CDR3 contains 12 residues. Germline V gene sequence: CDR1 PRHDT, CDR2 FYEKMQ (reference sequence). The V and J ends lost 5 bases and 3 bases respectively, with 8 bases between them.

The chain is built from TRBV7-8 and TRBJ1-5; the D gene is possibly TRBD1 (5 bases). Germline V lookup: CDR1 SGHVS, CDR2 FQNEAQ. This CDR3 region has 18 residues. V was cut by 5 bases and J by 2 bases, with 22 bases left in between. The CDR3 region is CASSHTRGAIVRNQPQHF. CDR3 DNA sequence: TGTGCCAGCAGCCATACACGAGGGGCGATTGTACGCAATCAGCCCCAGCATTTT.

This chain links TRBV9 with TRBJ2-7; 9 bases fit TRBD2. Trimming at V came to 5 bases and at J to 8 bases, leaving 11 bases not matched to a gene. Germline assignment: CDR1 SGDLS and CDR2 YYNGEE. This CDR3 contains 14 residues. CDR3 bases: TGTGCCAGCAGGCCGGGACTAGCAGGGGAGCAGCAGTACTTC. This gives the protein CASRPGLAGEQQYF.

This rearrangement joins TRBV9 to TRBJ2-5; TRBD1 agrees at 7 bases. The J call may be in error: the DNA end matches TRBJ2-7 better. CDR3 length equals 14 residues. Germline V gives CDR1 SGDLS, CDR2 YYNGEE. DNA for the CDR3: TGTGCCAGCAATCCGGGACAGAGATCCTACGAGCAGTACTTC. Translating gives CASNPGQRSYEQYF.

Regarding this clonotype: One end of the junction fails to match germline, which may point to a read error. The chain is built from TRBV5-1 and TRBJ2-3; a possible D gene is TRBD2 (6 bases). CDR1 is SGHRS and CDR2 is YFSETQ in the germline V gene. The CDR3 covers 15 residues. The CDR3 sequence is CASCLEGRPTDTQYF. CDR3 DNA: TGCGCCAGCTGCTTGGAGGGCAGACCCACAGATACGCAGTATTTT.

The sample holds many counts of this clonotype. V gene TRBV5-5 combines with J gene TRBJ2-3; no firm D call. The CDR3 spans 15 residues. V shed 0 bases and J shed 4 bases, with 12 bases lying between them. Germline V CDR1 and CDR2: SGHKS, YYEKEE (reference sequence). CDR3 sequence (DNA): TGTGCCAGCAGCTTGGTGGATCTGTTCTCAGATACGCAGTATTTT. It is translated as CASSLVDLFSDTQYF.

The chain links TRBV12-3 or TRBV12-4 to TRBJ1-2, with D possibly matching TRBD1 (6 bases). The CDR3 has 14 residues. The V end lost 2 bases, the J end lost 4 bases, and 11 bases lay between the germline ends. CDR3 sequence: CASSLSGAFYGYTF. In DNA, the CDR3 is TGTGCCAGCAGTTTATCGGGGGCTTTCTATGGCTACACCTTC.

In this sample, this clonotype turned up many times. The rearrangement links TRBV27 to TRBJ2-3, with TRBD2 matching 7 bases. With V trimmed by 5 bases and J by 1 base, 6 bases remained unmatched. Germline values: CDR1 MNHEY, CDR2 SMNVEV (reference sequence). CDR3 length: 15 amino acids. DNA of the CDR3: TGTGCCAGCAGTCCCCGTCGGGGGGGCACAGATACGCAGTATTTT. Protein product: CASSPRRGGTDTQYF.